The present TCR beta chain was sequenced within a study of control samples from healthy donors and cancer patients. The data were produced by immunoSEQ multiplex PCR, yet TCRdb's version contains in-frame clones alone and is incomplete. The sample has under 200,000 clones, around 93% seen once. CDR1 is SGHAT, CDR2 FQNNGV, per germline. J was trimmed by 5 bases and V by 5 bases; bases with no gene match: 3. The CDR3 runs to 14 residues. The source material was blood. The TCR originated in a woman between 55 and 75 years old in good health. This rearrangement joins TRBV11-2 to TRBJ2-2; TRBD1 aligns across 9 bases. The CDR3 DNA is TGTGCCAGCAGCGGGACAGGGAGTACCGGGGAGCTGTTTTTT. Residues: CASSGTGSTGELFF.